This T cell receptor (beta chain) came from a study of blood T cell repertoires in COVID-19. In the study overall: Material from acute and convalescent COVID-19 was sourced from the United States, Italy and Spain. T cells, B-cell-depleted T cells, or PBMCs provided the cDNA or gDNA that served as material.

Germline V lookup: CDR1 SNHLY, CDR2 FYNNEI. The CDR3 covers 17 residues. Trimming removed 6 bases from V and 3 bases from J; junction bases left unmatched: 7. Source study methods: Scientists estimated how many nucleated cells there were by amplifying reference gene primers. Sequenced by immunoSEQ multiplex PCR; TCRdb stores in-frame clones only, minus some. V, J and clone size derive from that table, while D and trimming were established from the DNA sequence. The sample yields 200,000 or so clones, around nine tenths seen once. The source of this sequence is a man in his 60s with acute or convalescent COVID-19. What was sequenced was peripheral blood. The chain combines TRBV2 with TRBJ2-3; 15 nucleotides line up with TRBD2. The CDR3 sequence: CASSGLAGGPGTDTQYF. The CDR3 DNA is TGTGCCAGCAGCGGACTAGCGGGGGGGCCGGGAACAGATACGCAGTATTTT.